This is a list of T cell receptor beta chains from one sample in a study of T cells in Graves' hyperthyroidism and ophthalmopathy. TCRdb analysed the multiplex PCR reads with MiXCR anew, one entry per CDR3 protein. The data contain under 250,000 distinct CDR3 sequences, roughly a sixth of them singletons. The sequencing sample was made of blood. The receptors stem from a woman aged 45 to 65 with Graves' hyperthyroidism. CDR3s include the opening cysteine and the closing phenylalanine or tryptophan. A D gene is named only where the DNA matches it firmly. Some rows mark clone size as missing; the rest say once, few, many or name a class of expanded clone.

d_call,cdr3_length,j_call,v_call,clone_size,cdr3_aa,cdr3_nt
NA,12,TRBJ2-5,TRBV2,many,CASSEAGKTQYF,TGTGCCAGCAGTGAAGCTGGTAAGACCCAGTACTTC
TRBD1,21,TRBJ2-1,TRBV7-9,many,CASSLGNSGTGGARLYNEQFF,TGTGCCAGCAGCTTAGGGAATTCCGGGACAGGGGGTGCTCGGCTTTACAATGAGCAGTTCTTC
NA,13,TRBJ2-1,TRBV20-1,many,CSAVWGAPNEQFF,TGCAGTGCTGTCTGGGGGGCCCCCAATGAGCAGTTCTTC
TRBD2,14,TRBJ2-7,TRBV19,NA,CASTGAGGPYEQYF,TGTGCCAGTACCGGGGCGGGAGGGCCTTACGAGCAGTACTTC
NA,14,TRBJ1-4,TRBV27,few,CASRDPGINEKLFF,TGTGCCAGCAGGGACCCGGGAATAAATGAAAAACTGTTTTTT
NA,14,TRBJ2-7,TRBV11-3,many,CASSFGGLDYEQYF,TGTGCCAGCAGCTTTGGGGGACTCGACTACGAGCAGTACTTC
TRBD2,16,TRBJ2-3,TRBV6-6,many,CASSYSQLAGVDTQYF,TGTGCCAGCAGTTACTCGCAACTAGCGGGAGTCGATACGCAGTATTTT
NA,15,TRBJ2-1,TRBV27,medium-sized,CASSSPRENPYEQFF,TGTGCCAGCAGTTCTCCGAGGGAGAATCCTTATGAGCAGTTCTTC
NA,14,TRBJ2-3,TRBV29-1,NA,CSVAGLSRTDTQYF,TGCAGCGTTGCGGGTCTATCCCGCACAGATACGCAGTATTTT
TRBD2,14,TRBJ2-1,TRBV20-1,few,CSAGGREEYNEQFF,TGCAGTGCCGGTGGGCGGGAGGAATACAATGAGCAGTTCTTC
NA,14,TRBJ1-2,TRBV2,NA,CASRDPRTAYGYTF,TGTGCCAGCAGAGATCCAAGGACAGCCTATGGCTACACCTTC
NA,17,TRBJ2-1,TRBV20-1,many,CSARWPLGGRDYNEQFF,TGCAGTGCTAGATGGCCGCTGGGGGGCCGAGACTACAATGAGCAGTTCTTC
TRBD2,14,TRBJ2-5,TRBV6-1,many,CASSPGLARETQYF,TGTGCCAGCAGCCCGGGACTAGCGCGGGAGACCCAGTACTTC
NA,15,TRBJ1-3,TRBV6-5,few,CASSYRGASGNTIYF,TGTGCCAGCAGTTACAGGGGAGCTTCTGGAAACACCATATATTTT
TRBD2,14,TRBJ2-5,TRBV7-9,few,CASSATSGKETQYF,TGTGCCAGCAGCGCAACTAGCGGGAAAGAGACCCAGTACTTC
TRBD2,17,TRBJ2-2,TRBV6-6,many,CASSYAGLAVDTGELFF,TGTGCCAGCAGTTACGCTGGGCTAGCGGTTGACACCGGGGAGCTGTTTTTT
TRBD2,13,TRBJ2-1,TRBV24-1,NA,CATSESGRGEQFF,TGTGCCACCAGTGAGAGCGGGAGGGGTGAGCAGTTCTTC
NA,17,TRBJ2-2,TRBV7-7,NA,CASSLVTRQAGTGELFF,TGTGCTAGCAGCTTAGTAACTAGACAGGCGGGCACCGGGGAGCTGTTTTTT
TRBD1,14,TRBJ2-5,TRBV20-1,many,CSATPRTGTETQYF,TGCAGTGCTACCCCACGGACAGGGACAGAGACCCAGTACTTC
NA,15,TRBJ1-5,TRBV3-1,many,CASSPGRGSNQPQHF,TGTGCCAGCAGCCCAGGGCGGGGGAGCAATCAGCCCCAGCATTTT
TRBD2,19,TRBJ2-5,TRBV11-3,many,CASSWGLAGGGSARETQYF,TGTGCCAGCAGCTGGGGACTAGCGGGAGGAGGTTCGGCCCGAGAGACCCAGTACTTC
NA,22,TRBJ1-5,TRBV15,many,CATSRDLRNFFGGGWSNQPQHF,TGTGCCACCAGCAGAGATCTGCGTAATTTTTTCGGTGGGGGCTGGAGCAATCAGCCCCAGCATTTT
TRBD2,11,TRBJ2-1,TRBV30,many,CAWGTTNEQFF,TGTGCCTGGGGGACTACCAATGAGCAGTTCTTC
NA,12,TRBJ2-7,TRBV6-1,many,CASSQPGYEQYF,TGTGCCAGCAGTCAACCGGGCTACGAGCAGTACTTC
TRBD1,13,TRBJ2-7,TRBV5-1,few,CASRRQGVYEQYF,TGCGCCAGCAGACGACAGGGGGTCTACGAGCAGTACTTC
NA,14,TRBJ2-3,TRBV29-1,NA,CSGKGRGSTDTQYF,TGCAGCGGAAAGGGTCGGGGTAGCACAGATACGCAGTATTTT
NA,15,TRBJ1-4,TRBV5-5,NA,CASSLVPGGNEKLFF,TGTGCCAGCAGCTTGGTTCCAGGTGGAAATGAAAAACTGTTTTTT
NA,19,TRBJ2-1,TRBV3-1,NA,CASSQDFWRKRSSYNEQFF,TGTGCCAGCAGCCAAGATTTTTGGAGGAAGCGAAGCTCCTACAATGAGCAGTTCTTC
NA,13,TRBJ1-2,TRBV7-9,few,CASSSGSNYGYTF,TGTGCCAGCAGCTCGGGATCTAACTATGGCTACACCTTC
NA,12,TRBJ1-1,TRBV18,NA,CASSPDSSVAFF,TGTGCCAGCTCACCAGACAGTTCGGTAGCTTTCTTT
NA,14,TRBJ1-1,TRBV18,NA,CASSPDALNTEAFF,TGTGCCAGCTCACCCGACGCTTTGAACACTGAAGCTTTCTTT
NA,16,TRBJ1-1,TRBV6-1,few,CASRPNRAPMNTEAFF,TGTGCCAGCAGGCCCAACAGGGCCCCCATGAACACTGAAGCTTTCTTT
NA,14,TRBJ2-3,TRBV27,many,CASSLGIIGGTQYF,TGTGCCAGCAGTCTCGGAATTATAGGTGGTACGCAGTATTTT
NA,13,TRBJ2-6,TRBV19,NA,CASRGTGANVLTF,TGTGCCAGTAGGGGCACTGGGGCCAACGTCCTGACTTTC
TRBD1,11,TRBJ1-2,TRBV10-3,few,CAISESWDRAF,TGTGCCATCAGTGAGTCATGGGACAGGGCCTTC
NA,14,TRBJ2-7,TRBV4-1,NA,CASSQVPGASEQYF,TGCGCCAGCAGCCAAGTTCCGGGGGCCAGCGAGCAGTACTTC
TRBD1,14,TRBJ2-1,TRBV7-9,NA,CASSLDRGRYEQFF,TGTGCCAGCAGCTTAGACAGGGGGCGTTATGAGCAGTTCTTC
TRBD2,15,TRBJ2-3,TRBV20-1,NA,CSAKRTSGSPDTQYF,TGCAGTGCTAAGCGGACTAGCGGGAGCCCAGATACGCAGTATTTT
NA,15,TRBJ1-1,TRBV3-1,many,CASSPNPDTYTEAFF,TGTGCCAGCAGCCCCAACCCCGACACCTACACTGAAGCTTTCTTT
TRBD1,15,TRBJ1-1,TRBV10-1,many,CASSDYKQGVSEAFF,TGCGCCAGCAGTGATTACAAACAGGGGGTCTCTGAAGCTTTCTTT
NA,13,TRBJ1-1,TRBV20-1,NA,CSATTGKETEAFF,TGCAGTGCTACTACAGGGAAGGAGACTGAAGCTTTCTTC
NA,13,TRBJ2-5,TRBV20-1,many,CSVALGVQETQYF,TGCAGTGTTGCCCTGGGAGTCCAAGAGACCCAGTACTTC